What follows is one TCR beta chain and its context. No antigen is known for it. Per germline, CDR1 MNHEY and CDR2 SVGAGI. V dropped 8 bases and J dropped 4; count of bases not matched to a gene: 6. CDR3 length: 13 residues. This entry belongs to a study of cytomegalovirus exposure and HLA in healthy donors. Using immunoSEQ multiplex PCR, the repertoire was profiled, and TCRdb retains in-frame clones only, with some absent. The sample consists of about 220,000 clones, around 90% of them appearing once. Study-wide results and caveats: The study listed approximately 160 cytomegalovirus-associated TCR beta chains.

The chain recombines TRBV6-5 with TRBJ1-1; 8 positions match TRBD1. The sequenced sample consisted of PBMCs. The TCR originated in a woman aged 18-29 years in good health and CMV-seronegative. CDR3 in amino acids: CASGQGSGTEAFF. As DNA, the CDR3 is TGTGCCAGCGGACAGGGATCCGGCACTGAAGCTTTCTTT.